Listed below are T cell receptor beta chains from one sample, sequenced in a study of cytomegalovirus exposure and HLA in healthy donors. Generated by immunoSEQ multiplex PCR, the TCRdb table keeps only in-frame clones and is missing some. The table lists roughly 71,000 clones, around 69% of them singletons, with about an eighth in the top ten. Sequenced material: PBMCs. These receptors originate from a human donor in good health. Both conserved end residues are part of each CDR3. The D gene is left open where the match is weak. The size entry is marked missing in some rows and otherwise reads once, few, many or a size class.

cdr3_aa: CASSLDGGGIQYF
cdr3_nt: TGCGCCAGCAGCTTGGACGGGGGTGGCATTCAGTACTTC
clone_size: once
j_call: TRBJ2-4
v_call: TRBV5-1
d_call: -

cdr3_aa: CASTSWTGNSYEQYF
cdr3_nt: TGTGCCAGTACTAGCTGGACAGGGAACTCCTACGAGCAGTACTTC
clone_size: -
j_call: TRBJ2-7
v_call: TRBV19
d_call: TRBD1

cdr3_aa: CASSLLRDRYTF
cdr3_nt: TGTGCCAGTAGTCTCCTCCGGGACAGGTACACCTTC
clone_size: -
j_call: TRBJ1-2
v_call: TRBV19
d_call: TRBD1

cdr3_aa: CASSTGSEAFF
cdr3_nt: TGTGCCAGCAGCACAGGATCTGAAGCTTTCTTT
clone_size: -
j_call: TRBJ1-1
v_call: TRBV27
d_call: -

cdr3_aa: CASSGSGGPSGANVLTF
cdr3_nt: TGTGCCAGCAGTGGGTCAGGGGGTCCCTCTGGGGCCAACGTCCTGACTTTC
clone_size: -
j_call: TRBJ2-6
v_call: TRBV25-1
d_call: TRBD1

cdr3_aa: CASSDGSNQPQHF
cdr3_nt: TGTGCCAGCAGTGACGGTAGCAATCAGCCCCAGCATTTT
clone_size: -
j_call: TRBJ1-5
v_call: TRBV6-1
d_call: -

cdr3_aa: CATEQTSEMGNTIYF
cdr3_nt: TGTGCCACCGAACAAACCTCGGAGATGGGAAACACCATATATTTT
clone_size: few
j_call: TRBJ1-3
v_call: TRBV6-6
d_call: -

cdr3_aa: CASSSEGTSGSTETQYF
cdr3_nt: TGTGCCAGTAGTAGTGAAGGGACTAGCGGGAGTACAGAGACCCAGTACTTC
clone_size: -
j_call: TRBJ2-5
v_call: TRBV19
d_call: TRBD2

cdr3_aa: CASAVEGGSHEQYF
cdr3_nt: TGCGCCAGCGCCGTGGAGGGGGGGTCCCACGAGCAGTACTTC
clone_size: -
j_call: TRBJ2-7
v_call: TRBV5-1
d_call: -

cdr3_aa: CASSDPGQDFTDTQYF
cdr3_nt: TGCGCCAGCAGTGACCCGGGACAGGACTTCACAGATACGCAGTATTTT
clone_size: -
j_call: TRBJ2-3
v_call: TRBV10-1
d_call: TRBD1

cdr3_aa: CASSATSGPYNEQFF
cdr3_nt: TGTGCCAGCAGTGCTACTAGCGGACCCTACAATGAGCAGTTCTTC
clone_size: -
j_call: TRBJ2-1
v_call: TRBV25-1
d_call: TRBD2

cdr3_aa: CASSGEGALTGELFF
cdr3_nt: TGTGCCAGCAGTGGCGAGGGGGCTTTAACCGGGGAGCTGTTTTTT
clone_size: -
j_call: TRBJ2-2
v_call: TRBV28
d_call: TRBD1

cdr3_aa: CASKKEQASYNEQFF
cdr3_nt: TGTGCCAGCAAGAAGGAACAGGCTTCCTACAATGAGCAGTTCTTC
clone_size: -
j_call: TRBJ2-1
v_call: TRBV6-6
d_call: -

cdr3_aa: CASSFDHVGEVSYEQYF
cdr3_nt: TGTGCCAGCAGCTTCGACCATGTGGGGGAGGTTAGCTACGAGCAGTACTTC
clone_size: few
j_call: TRBJ2-7
v_call: TRBV11-3
d_call: -

cdr3_aa: CASSAGVSGNTIYF
cdr3_nt: TGTGCCAGCAGCGCAGGGGTGTCTGGAAACACCATATATTTT
clone_size: -
j_call: TRBJ1-3
v_call: TRBV9
d_call: -

cdr3_aa: CASGLGQQDEKLFF
cdr3_nt: TGTGCTAGTGGTTTGGGACAGCAGGATGAAAAACTGTTTTTT
clone_size: -
j_call: TRBJ1-4
v_call: TRBV12-5
d_call: -

cdr3_aa: CASSSVGPRGEQYF
cdr3_nt: TGCGCCAGCAGTTCGGTCGGTCCCCGGGGCGAGCAGTACTTC
clone_size: -
j_call: TRBJ2-7
v_call: TRBV10-1
d_call: -

cdr3_aa: CASSPYTSGGRGRPGTF
cdr3_nt: TGTGCCAGCAGCCCCTACACCAGCGGGGGGAGGGGCCGCCCAGGCACCTTC
clone_size: -
j_call: TRBJ1-2
v_call: TRBV9
d_call: -

cdr3_aa: CASSPRGSTSYEQYF
cdr3_nt: TGTGCCAGCTCACCAAGGGGAAGTACTTCCTACGAGCAGTACTTC
clone_size: -
j_call: TRBJ2-7
v_call: TRBV18
d_call: -

cdr3_aa: CASSARTSAVSTDTQYF
cdr3_nt: TGTGCCAGCAGTGCGAGGACTAGCGCAGTTAGCACAGATACGCAGTATTTT
clone_size: -
j_call: TRBJ2-3
v_call: TRBV2
d_call: TRBD2

cdr3_aa: CASSEARARSTDTQYF
cdr3_nt: TGTGCCAGCAGTGAGGCCAGGGCGCGTAGCACAGATACGCAGTATTTT
clone_size: -
j_call: TRBJ2-3
v_call: TRBV25-1
d_call: -

cdr3_aa: CAWRSPSTGGYTF
cdr3_nt: TGTGCCTGGAGATCCCCCTCGACAGGGGGCTACACCTTC
clone_size: -
j_call: TRBJ1-2
v_call: TRBV30
d_call: TRBD1

cdr3_aa: CSSSPFDGGPLGGYTF
cdr3_nt: TGTTCCAGCAGCCCCTTTGACGGGGGACCCTTGGGAGGCTACACCTTC
clone_size: -
j_call: TRBJ1-2
v_call: TRBV7-9
d_call: -

cdr3_aa: CASSAAQGEYTGELFF
cdr3_nt: TGTGCCAGCAGTGCAGCACAGGGAGAATATACCGGGGAGCTGTTTTTT
clone_size: -
j_call: TRBJ2-2
v_call: TRBV6-1
d_call: -

cdr3_aa: CASSLLGPSGANVLTF
cdr3_nt: TGTGCCAGCAGCTTGCTGGGGCCGTCTGGGGCCAACGTCCTGACTTTC
clone_size: few
j_call: TRBJ2-6
v_call: TRBV5-4
d_call: -

cdr3_aa: CASSKSTQETYEQYF
cdr3_nt: TGTGCCAGCAGCAAAAGCACCCAAGAGACCTACGAGCAGTACTTC
clone_size: -
j_call: TRBJ2-7
v_call: TRBV21-1
d_call: -

cdr3_aa: CASSLVTKSYTF
cdr3_nt: TGTGCCAGCAGTTTGGTCACTAAAAGCTACACCTTC
clone_size: -
j_call: TRBJ1-2
v_call: TRBV28
d_call: -

cdr3_aa: CASSPQGVWRAFF
cdr3_nt: TGTGCCAGCAGCCCCCAGGGGGTTTGGCGAGCTTTCTTT
clone_size: -
j_call: TRBJ1-1
v_call: TRBV7-9
d_call: TRBD1

cdr3_aa: CASSFQGMDSPLHF
cdr3_nt: TGCGCCAGCAGCTTTCAGGGGATGGATTCACCCCTCCACTTT
clone_size: -
j_call: TRBJ1-6
v_call: TRBV5-1
d_call: -

cdr3_aa: CASSEAPIESGNTIYF
cdr3_nt: TGTGCCAGCAGTGAAGCTCCAATCGAGTCAGGAAACACCATATATTTT
clone_size: -
j_call: TRBJ1-3
v_call: TRBV6-1
d_call: -

cdr3_aa: CASSSRGSREAFF
cdr3_nt: TGTGCCAGCAGTTCCAGGGGATCCCGTGAAGCTTTCTTT
clone_size: -
j_call: TRBJ1-1
v_call: TRBV6-5
d_call: -

cdr3_aa: CASRLAMDYNEQFF
cdr3_nt: TGTGCCAGCAGACTAGCGATGGACTACAATGAGCAGTTCTTC
clone_size: -
j_call: TRBJ2-1
v_call: TRBV6-5
d_call: TRBD2

cdr3_aa: CASSQDDRDGYTF
cdr3_nt: TGTGCCAGCAGCCAAGACGATCGGGATGGCTACACCTTC
clone_size: -
j_call: TRBJ1-2
v_call: TRBV4-2
d_call: -

cdr3_aa: CASSSQGLGYTF
cdr3_nt: TGTGCCAGCAGTTCCCAGGGGCTCGGCTACACCTTC
clone_size: -
j_call: TRBJ1-2
v_call: TRBV28
d_call: -

cdr3_aa: CASGTGWDTGELFF
cdr3_nt: TGTGCCAGCGGCACAGGGTGGGACACCGGGGAGCTGTTTTTT
clone_size: -
j_call: TRBJ2-2
v_call: TRBV19
d_call: -

cdr3_aa: CASSLAAGVGRTEAFF
cdr3_nt: TGTGCCAGCAGCTTAGCGGCAGGGGTAGGGAGAACTGAAGCTTTCTTT
clone_size: -
j_call: TRBJ1-1
v_call: TRBV7-9
d_call: -

cdr3_aa: CASSQERGQGLTDTQYF
cdr3_nt: TGTGCCAGCAGCCAAGAGAGGGGACAGGGGCTCACAGATACGCAGTATTTT
clone_size: -
j_call: TRBJ2-3
v_call: TRBV4-2
d_call: TRBD1

cdr3_aa: CASSLQPGETEAFF
cdr3_nt: TGTGCCAGCAGCTTGCAGCCGGGGGAAACTGAAGCTTTCTTT
clone_size: -
j_call: TRBJ1-1
v_call: TRBV5-5
d_call: -

cdr3_aa: CASSPQRTNTEAFF
cdr3_nt: TGTGCCAGCTCACCACAACGAACAAACACTGAAGCTTTCTTT
clone_size: -
j_call: TRBJ1-1
v_call: TRBV18
d_call: -

cdr3_aa: CASSQGGQNYGYTF
cdr3_nt: TGCGCCAGCAGCCAAGGGGGACAGAACTATGGCTACACCTTC
clone_size: -
j_call: TRBJ1-2
v_call: TRBV4-1
d_call: TRBD1

cdr3_aa: CSVEANLASNEQFF
cdr3_nt: TGCAGCGTTGAAGCAAATTTAGCAAGTAATGAGCAGTTCTTC
clone_size: -
j_call: TRBJ2-1
v_call: TRBV29-1
d_call: -

cdr3_aa: CASSPNPGVGETQYF
cdr3_nt: TGTGCCAGCAGCCCGAATCCGGGGGTGGGGGAGACCCAGTACTTC
clone_size: -
j_call: TRBJ2-5
v_call: TRBV7-2
d_call: -

cdr3_aa: CASSQTQVNEQFF
cdr3_nt: TGTGCCAGCAGTCAAACCCAGGTTAATGAGCAGTTCTTC
clone_size: -
j_call: TRBJ2-1
v_call: TRBV6-1
d_call: -

cdr3_aa: CASSSGQGGITEAFF
cdr3_nt: TGTGCCAGCAGCTCCGGACAGGGCGGGATCACTGAAGCTTTCTTT
clone_size: -
j_call: TRBJ1-1
v_call: TRBV7-9
d_call: TRBD1

cdr3_aa: CAWSLTGREQYF
cdr3_nt: TGTGCCTGGAGTTTGACAGGGCGCGAGCAGTACTTC
clone_size: -
j_call: TRBJ2-7
v_call: TRBV30
d_call: TRBD1

cdr3_aa: CASSPFTRADTQYF
cdr3_nt: TGTGCCAGCAGTCCCTTTACTAGGGCAGATACGCAGTATTTT
clone_size: -
j_call: TRBJ2-3
v_call: TRBV27
d_call: -

cdr3_aa: CASGRLAPYTQYF
cdr3_nt: TGTGCCAGCGGACGACTAGCGCCTTATACGCAGTATTTT
clone_size: few
j_call: TRBJ2-3
v_call: TRBV27
d_call: TRBD2

cdr3_aa: CASSGGTGWYDTF
cdr3_nt: TGTGCCAGCAGTGGGGGTACAGGGTGGTACGACACCTTC
clone_size: -
j_call: TRBJ1-2
v_call: TRBV6-1
d_call: -

cdr3_aa: CASSTTPGQGNTGELFF
cdr3_nt: TGTGCCAGCAGTACGACCCCGGGACAGGGGAACACCGGGGAGCTGTTTTTT
clone_size: -
j_call: TRBJ2-2
v_call: TRBV2
d_call: TRBD1

cdr3_aa: CASSLFRGGQGADGQPQHF
cdr3_nt: TGTGCCAGCAGCTTATTTAGGGGGGGACAGGGGGCGGACGGTCAGCCCCAGCATTTT
clone_size: -
j_call: TRBJ1-5
v_call: TRBV7-8
d_call: TRBD1

cdr3_aa: CASNFRGPNTGELFF
cdr3_nt: TGTGCCAGCAATTTCAGGGGGCCGAACACCGGGGAGCTGTTTTTT
clone_size: -
j_call: TRBJ2-2
v_call: TRBV6-6
d_call: TRBD1

cdr3_aa: CASSDTNTGELFF
cdr3_nt: TGTGCCAGCAGTGATACGAACACCGGGGAGCTGTTTTTT
clone_size: -
j_call: TRBJ2-2
v_call: TRBV6-4
d_call: -

cdr3_aa: CSVDQGTDTQYF
cdr3_nt: TGCAGCGTTGACCAGGGAACAGATACGCAGTATTTT
clone_size: -
j_call: TRBJ2-3
v_call: TRBV29-1
d_call: -

cdr3_aa: CASSLGGQYYEQYF
cdr3_nt: TGCGCCAGCAGCTTGGGGGGGCAATACTACGAGCAGTACTTC
clone_size: -
j_call: TRBJ2-7
v_call: TRBV5-1
d_call: -